This TCR beta chain stems from a study of shared clonotypes between healthy human individuals. Comments on this clone: What it recognizes is unknown.

Overall study findings and caveats: Sharing across four donors was highest in naive CD4 (about 5%) and lowest in memory CD8 (roughly 0.4%).

Clones were sequenced by immunoSEQ multiplex PCR, and TCRdb holds only the in-frame ones, with some missing. The sample holds a few million clones, approximately 95% seen once. Trimming left V 6 bases short and J 9 bases short, with 18 bases between. The CDR3 contains 14 residues. Germline values: CDR1 KGHSH, CDR2 LQKENI. This sequence joins TRBV18 and TRBJ2-1; D is tentatively TRBD1 or TRBD2 (5 bases each). The sequencing sample was made of naive CD4+ T cells from PBMCs. Documented subset: CD45RA+ positively selected. The clonotype originates from a young man in good health. Some clones in this sample may be carry-over from other donors' samples. The CDR3: CASSRRDPRVEQFF. The DNA for the CDR3 is TGTGCCAGCTCGCGACGGGACCCGAGAGTTGAGCAGTTCTTC.